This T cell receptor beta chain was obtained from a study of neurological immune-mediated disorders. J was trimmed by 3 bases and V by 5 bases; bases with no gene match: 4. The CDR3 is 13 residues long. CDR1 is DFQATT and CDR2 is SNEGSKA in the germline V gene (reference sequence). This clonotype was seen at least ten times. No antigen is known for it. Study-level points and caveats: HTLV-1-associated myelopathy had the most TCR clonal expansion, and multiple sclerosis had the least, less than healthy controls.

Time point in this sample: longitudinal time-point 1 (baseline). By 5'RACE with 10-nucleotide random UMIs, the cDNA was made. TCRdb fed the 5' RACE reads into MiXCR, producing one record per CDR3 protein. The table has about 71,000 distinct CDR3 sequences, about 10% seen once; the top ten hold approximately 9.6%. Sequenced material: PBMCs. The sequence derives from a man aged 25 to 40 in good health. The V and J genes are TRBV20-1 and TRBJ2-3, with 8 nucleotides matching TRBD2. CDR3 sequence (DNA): TGCAGTGCTGGAATAGCGGGGACAGATACGCAGTATTTT. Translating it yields CSAGIAGTDTQYF.